This TCR beta chain was sequenced for a study of OX40 agonist ivuxolimab in advanced cancers. At the level of the study: The dose of intravenous ivuxolimab that patients received every 2 weeks ranged from 0.01 to 10 mg/kg. The dose-escalation cohort was about 86% male, with a mean age of approximately 61 years, ranging roughly 23 to 79. Three patients showed partial responses: one hepatocellular carcinoma and two cutaneous melanoma cases. General study results and limits: Researchers did not establish what antigens the expanded peripheral T cells target.

Profiling relied on immunoSEQ multiplex PCR, and the TCRdb table lists in-frame clones only, not all of them. The sample consists of approximately 66,000 clones, 85% of them appearing once. A word on this clone: Its specificity is unknown.

CDR3 length: 14 residues. The V gene's germline CDR1 is SGHRS and CDR2 YFSETQ. Trimming left V 4 bases short and J 3 bases short, with 13 bases between. The sample here was CD4+ or CD8+ T cells sorted from blood, taken in a trial of the OX40 agonist ivuxolimab. The rearrangement joins TRBV5-1 to TRBJ2-5; D is possibly TRBD1 (6 bases). This receptor was identified in an adult with an advanced solid tumor such as melanoma, head and neck, liver or kidney cancer. Written as DNA, the CDR3 is TGCGCCAGCAGCCCCGGGACACAGAAAGAGACCCAGTACTTC. It codes for CASSPGTQKETQYF.